This TCR beta chain comes out of a study of blood T cell repertoires in COVID-19. Some clones are missing from TCRdb's copy, which holds only in-frame ones; the method was immunoSEQ multiplex PCR. Of around 190,000 clones listed, roughly 90% were seen once; the top ten hold over 15%. Between the trimmed V and J ends, which lost 3 bases and 5 bases, there was a span of 14 bases. CDR1 SGHNT and CDR2 YYREEE come from the germline V gene (reference sequence). The CDR3 length is 14 residues. The clonotype was recovered from a man aged 45-60 years with COVID-19, enrolled during active disease. This chain uses TRBV5-4 with TRBJ1-1; D ambiguous. Sequencing was done on a sample of peripheral blood. The CDR3 region has the DNA TGTGCCAGCAGCTGGGCGGGGAGGTCTACTGAAGCTTTCTTT. Protein: CASSWAGRSTEAFF.